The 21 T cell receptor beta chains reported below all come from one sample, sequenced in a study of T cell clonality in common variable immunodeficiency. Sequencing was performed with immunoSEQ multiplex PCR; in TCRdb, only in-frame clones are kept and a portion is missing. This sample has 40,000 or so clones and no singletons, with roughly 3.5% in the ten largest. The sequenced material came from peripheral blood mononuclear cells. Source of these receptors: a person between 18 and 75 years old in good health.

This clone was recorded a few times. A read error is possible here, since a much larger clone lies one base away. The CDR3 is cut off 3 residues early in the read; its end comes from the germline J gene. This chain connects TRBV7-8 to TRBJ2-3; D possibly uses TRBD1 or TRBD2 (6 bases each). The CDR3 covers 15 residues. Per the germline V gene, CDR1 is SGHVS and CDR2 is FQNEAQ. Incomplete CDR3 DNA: TGTGCCAGCAGCTTAGGCCAGGGGAGGAATCAGCCG. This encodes CASSLGQGRNQP. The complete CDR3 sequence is CASSLGQGRNQPQYF.

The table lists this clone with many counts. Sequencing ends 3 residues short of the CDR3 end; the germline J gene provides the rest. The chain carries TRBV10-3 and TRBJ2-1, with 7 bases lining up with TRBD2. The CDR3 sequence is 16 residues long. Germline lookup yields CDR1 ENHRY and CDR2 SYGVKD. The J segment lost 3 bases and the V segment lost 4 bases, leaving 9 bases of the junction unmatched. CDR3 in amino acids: CAISASGSGVYNEQFF. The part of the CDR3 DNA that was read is TGTGCCATCAGTGCCTCGGGGAGCGGGGTCTACAATGAG.

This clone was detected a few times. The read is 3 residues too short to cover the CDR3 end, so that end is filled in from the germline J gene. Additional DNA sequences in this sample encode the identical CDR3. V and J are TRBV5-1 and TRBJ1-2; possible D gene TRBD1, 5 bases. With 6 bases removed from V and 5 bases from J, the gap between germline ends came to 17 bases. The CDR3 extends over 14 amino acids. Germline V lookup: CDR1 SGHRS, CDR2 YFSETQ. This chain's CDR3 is CASTLPGVNYGYTF. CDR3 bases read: TGCGCCAGCACCCTCCCGGGGGTAAATTATGGC.

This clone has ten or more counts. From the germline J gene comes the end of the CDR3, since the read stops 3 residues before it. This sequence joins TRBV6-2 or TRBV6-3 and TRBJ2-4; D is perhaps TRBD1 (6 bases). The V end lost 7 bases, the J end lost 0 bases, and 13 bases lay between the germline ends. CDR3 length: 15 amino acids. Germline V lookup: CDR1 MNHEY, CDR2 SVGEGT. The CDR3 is CASTPGQLAKNIQYF. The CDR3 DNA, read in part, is TGTGCCAGCACCCCCGGACAGCTAGCCAAAAACATT.

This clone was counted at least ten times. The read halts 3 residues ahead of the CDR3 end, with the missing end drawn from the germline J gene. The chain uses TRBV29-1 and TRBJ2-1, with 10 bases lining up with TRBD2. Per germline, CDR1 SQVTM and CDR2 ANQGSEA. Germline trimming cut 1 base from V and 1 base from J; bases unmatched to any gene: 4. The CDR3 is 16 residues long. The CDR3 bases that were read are TGCAGCGTTGAAGTCTGGACTAGCGGATCCTACAATGAG. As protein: CSVEVWTSGSYNE. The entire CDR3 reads CSVEVWTSGSYNEQFF.

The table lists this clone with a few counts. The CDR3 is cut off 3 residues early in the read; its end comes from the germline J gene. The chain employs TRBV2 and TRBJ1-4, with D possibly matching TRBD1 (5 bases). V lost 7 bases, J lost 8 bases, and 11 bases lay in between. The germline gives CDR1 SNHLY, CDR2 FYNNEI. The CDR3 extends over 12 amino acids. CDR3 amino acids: CASTGSREKLFF. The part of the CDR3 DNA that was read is TGTGCCAGCACAGGGAGTCGGGAAAAA.

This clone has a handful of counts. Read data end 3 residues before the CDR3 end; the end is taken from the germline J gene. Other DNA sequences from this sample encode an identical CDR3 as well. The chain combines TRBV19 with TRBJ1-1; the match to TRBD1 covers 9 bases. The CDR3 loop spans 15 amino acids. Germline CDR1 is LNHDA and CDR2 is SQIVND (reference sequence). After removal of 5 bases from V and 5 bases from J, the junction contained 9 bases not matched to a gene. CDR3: CASSVGQGMVTEAFF. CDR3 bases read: TGTGCCAGTAGTGTGGGACAGGGAATGGTGACTGAA.

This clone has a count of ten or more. The part of the CDR3 DNA that was read is TGTGCCTGGAGTGTAGGGCAGGGGGCAGGGCAGCCC. It yields the protein CAWSVGQGAGQP. The complete CDR3 protein is CAWSVGQGAGQPQHF. The genes are TRBV30 and TRBJ1-5; 8 bases match TRBD1. The read terminates 3 residues before the CDR3 end, so the remaining end is supplied by the germline J gene. Germline CDR1 and CDR2: GTSNPN and SVGIG (reference sequence). V was pared by 0 bases and J by 7 bases, with 8 bases of the junction left unmatched. CDR3 length: 15 residues.

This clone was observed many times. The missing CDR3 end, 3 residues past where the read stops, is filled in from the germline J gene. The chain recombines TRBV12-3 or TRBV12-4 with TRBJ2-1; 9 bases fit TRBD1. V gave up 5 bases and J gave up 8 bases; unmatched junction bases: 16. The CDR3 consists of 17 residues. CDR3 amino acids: CASSPTGGAGGSHEQFF. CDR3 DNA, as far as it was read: TGTGCCAGCAGTCCCACAGGGGGCGCGGGCGGGAGCCATGAG.

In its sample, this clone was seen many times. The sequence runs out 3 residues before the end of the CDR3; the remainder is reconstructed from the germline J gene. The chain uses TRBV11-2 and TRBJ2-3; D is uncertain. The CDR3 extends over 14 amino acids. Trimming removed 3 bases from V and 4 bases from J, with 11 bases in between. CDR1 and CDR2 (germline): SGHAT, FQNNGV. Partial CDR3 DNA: TGTGCCAGCAGCTTGAGCATTAACTCAGATACG. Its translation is CASSLSINSDT. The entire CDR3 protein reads CASSLSINSDTQYF.

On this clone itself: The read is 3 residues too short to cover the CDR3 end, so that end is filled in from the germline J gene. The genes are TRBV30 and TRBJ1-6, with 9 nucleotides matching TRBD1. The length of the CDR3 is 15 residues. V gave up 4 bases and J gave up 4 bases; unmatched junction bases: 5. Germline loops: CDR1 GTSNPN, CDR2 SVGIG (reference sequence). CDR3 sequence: CAWNLGTGYNSPLHF. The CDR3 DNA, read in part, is TGTGCCTGGAACCTCGGGACAGGGTATAATTCACCC.

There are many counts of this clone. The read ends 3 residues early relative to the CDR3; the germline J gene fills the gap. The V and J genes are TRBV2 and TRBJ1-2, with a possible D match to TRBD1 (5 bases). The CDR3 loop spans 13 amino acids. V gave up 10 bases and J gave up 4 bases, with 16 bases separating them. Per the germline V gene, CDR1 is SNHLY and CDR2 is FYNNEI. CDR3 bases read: TGTGCCAAGGAAGTGGGGGGGGTCTATGGC. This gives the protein CAKEVGGVYG. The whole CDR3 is CAKEVGGVYGYTF.

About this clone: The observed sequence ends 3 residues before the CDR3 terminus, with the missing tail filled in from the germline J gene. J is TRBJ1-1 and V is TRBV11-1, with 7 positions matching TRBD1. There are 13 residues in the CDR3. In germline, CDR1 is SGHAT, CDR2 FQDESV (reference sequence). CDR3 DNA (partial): TGTGCCAGCAGCCGGACAGGAACCGAGGAT. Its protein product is CASSRTGTED. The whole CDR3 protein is CASSRTGTEDAFF.

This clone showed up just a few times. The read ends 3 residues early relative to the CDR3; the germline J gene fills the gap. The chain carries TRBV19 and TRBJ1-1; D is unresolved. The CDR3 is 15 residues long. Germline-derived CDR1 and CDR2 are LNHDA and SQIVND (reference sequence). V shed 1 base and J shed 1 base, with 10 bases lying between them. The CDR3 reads CASSIVTVTNTEAFF. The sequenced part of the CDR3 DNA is TGTGCCAGTAGTATAGTTACAGTAACGAACACTGAA. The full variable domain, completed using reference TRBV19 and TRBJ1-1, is DGGITQSPKYLFRKEGQNVTLSCEQNLNHDAMYWYRQDPGQGLRLIYYSQIVNDFQKGDIAEGYSVSREKKESFPLTVTSAQKNPTAFYLCASSIVTVTNTEAFFGQGTRLTVV.

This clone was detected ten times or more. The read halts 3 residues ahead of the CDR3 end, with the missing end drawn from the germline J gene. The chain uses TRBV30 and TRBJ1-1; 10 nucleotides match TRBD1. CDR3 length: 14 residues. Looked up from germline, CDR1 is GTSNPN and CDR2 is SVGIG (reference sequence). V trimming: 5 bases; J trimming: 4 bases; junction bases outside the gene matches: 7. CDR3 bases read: TGTGCCTGGGGGACAGGGGTTCCGACCACTGAA. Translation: CAWGTGVPTTE. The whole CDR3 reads CAWGTGVPTTEAFF.

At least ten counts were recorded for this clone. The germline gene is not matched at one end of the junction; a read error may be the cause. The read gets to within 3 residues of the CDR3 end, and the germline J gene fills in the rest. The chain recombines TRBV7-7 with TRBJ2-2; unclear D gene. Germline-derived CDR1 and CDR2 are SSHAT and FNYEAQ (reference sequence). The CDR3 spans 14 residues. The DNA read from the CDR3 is TGTGCTAGCAGCTTAGCCACTAACACCGGGGAG. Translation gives CASSLATNTGE. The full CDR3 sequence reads CASSLATNTGELFF.

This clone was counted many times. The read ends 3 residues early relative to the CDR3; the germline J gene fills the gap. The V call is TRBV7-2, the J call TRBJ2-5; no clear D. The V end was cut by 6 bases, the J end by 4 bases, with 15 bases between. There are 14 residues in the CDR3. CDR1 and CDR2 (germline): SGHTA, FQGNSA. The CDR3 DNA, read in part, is TGTGCCAGCAGATCATCACCTAGACGAGAGACC. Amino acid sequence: CASRSSPRRET. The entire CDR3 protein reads CASRSSPRRETQYF.

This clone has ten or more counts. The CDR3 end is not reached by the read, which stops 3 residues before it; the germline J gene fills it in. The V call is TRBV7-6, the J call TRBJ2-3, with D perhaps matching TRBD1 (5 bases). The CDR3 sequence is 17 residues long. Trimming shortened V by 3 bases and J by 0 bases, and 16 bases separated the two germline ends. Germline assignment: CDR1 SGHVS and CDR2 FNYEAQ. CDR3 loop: CASSFSAGITSTDTQYF. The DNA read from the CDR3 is TGTGCCAGCAGCTTTAGTGCAGGGATCACTAGCACAGATACG.

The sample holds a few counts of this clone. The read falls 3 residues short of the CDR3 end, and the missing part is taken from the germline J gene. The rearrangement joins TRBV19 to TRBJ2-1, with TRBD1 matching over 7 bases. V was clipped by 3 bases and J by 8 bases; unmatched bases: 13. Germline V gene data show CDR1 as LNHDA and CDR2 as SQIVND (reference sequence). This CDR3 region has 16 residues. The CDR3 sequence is CASSIEGGWGSYEQFF. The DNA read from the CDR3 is TGTGCCAGTAGTATTGAAGGGGGCTGGGGTAGCTATGAG. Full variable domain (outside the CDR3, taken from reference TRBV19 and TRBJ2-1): DGGITQSPKYLFRKEGQNVTLSCEQNLNHDAMYWYRQDPGQGLRLIYYSQIVNDFQKGDIAEGYSVSREKKESFPLTVTSAQKNPTAFYLCASSIEGGWGSYEQFFGPGTRLTVL.

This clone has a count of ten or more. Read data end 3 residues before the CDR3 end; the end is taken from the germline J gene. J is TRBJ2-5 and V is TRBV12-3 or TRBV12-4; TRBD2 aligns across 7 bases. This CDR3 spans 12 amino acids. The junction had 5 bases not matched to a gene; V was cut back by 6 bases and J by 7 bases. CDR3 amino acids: CASRLASSTQYF. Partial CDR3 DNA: TGTGCCAGCAGACTAGCGAGCTCGACC.

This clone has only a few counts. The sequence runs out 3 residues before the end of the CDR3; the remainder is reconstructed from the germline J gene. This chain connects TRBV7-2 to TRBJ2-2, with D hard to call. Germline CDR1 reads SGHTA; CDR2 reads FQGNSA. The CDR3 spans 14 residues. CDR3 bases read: TGTGCCAGCACCGAATCTAACCACGCAAAAAAG. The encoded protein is CASTESNHAKK. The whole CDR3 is CASTESNHAKKLFF.